This T cell receptor (beta chain) was sequenced for a study of cytomegalovirus exposure and HLA in healthy donors. This CDR3 contains 16 residues. J lost 1 base, V lost 1 base, and 1 base had no gene match. Germline CDR1 reads SGHTA; CDR2 reads FQGNSA. It was with 60 Vbeta and 13 Jbeta primers that the PCR ran. The method was immunoSEQ multiplex PCR; TCRdb's version includes in-frame clones alone and lacks a portion of them. The sample carries some 110,000 clones, 81% recorded once. The sample was PBMCs. The chain couples TRBV7-2 to TRBJ2-6, with 7 bases fitting TRBD1. The sequence derives from a woman aged 25 to 45 in good health and CMV-seronegative. CDR3 protein: CASSLGTGSGANVLTF. The CDR3 nucleotides read TGTGCCAGCAGCTTAGGGACAGGATCTGGGGCCAACGTCCTGACTTTC.